Shown below are 5 T cell receptor beta chains from a single sample sequenced in a study of T cell clonotyping in hematopoietic cell transplantation. The table came from immunoSEQ multiplex PCR; TCRdb's copy has only in-frame clones and leaves some out. The sample contains 1,500 to 2,000 clones, roughly 82% of which appear only once. The source material was PBMCs, sampled 30 days after allogeneic stem cell transplant. The receptors derive from a young adult male patient who had an allogeneic stem cell transplant, so T cells may come from the graft donor. Some clones in this sample may be carry-over from other donors' samples.

This sequence joins TRBV25-1 and TRBJ2-1; the D gene is possibly TRBD2 (6 bases). Germline lookup yields CDR1 MGHDK and CDR2 SYGVNS. V was pared by 6 bases and J by 5 bases, with 14 bases between. This CDR3 comprises 14 residues. CDR3: CASSPLSGNNEQFF. DNA for the CDR3: TGTGCCAGCAGCCCCCTTAGCGGCAACAATGAGCAGTTCTTC.

This chain uses TRBV7-9 with TRBJ1-1, with D perhaps matching TRBD1 (5 bases). Germline CDR1 is SEHNR and CDR2 is FQNEAQ (reference sequence). Deletions cut 5 bases from V and 10 bases from J, with 14 bases between. CDR3 length: 12 amino acids. The CDR3 spells CASSRQPAGAFF. The CDR3 DNA reads TGTGCCAGCAGCCGACAGCCGGCGGGAGCTTTCTTT.

The chain recombines TRBV5-1 with TRBJ2-3; tentatively, D is TRBD1 (6 bases). CDR1 and CDR2 (germline): SGHRS, YFSETQ. Trimming cost V 3 bases and J 2 bases, with 10 bases left between them. The CDR3 is 14 residues long. Written as DNA, the CDR3 is TGCGCCAGCAGCTCAACAGGGCCCACAGATACGCAGTATTTT. Translation: CASSSTGPTDTQYF.

The chain couples TRBV19 to TRBJ1-2; D unresolved. Germline loops: CDR1 LNHDA, CDR2 SQIVND (reference sequence). Trimming cost V 0 bases and J 4 bases, with 6 bases left between them. This CDR3 has 13 residues. CDR3 amino acids: CASSIESSYGYTF. DNA of the CDR3: TGTGCCAGTAGTATAGAGAGCAGCTATGGCTACACCTTC. Based on the CDR3 plus reference TRBV19 and TRBJ1-2, the full variable domain is DGGITQSPKYLFRKEGQNVTLSCEQNLNHDAMYWYRQDPGQGLRLIYYSQIVNDFQKGDIAEGYSVSREKKESFPLTVTSAQKNPTAFYLCASSIESSYGYTFGSGTRLTVV.

The V and J genes are TRBV6-5 and TRBJ1-1; 7 nucleotides line up with TRBD1. Trimming at V came to 2 bases and at J to 6 bases, leaving 6 bases not matched to a gene. The CDR3 extends over 14 amino acids. Germline assignment: CDR1 MNHEY and CDR2 SVGAGI. CDR3 in amino acids: CASSYADRRAEAFF. The CDR3 nucleotides are TGTGCCAGCAGTTACGCGGACAGGAGAGCTGAAGCTTTCTTT.